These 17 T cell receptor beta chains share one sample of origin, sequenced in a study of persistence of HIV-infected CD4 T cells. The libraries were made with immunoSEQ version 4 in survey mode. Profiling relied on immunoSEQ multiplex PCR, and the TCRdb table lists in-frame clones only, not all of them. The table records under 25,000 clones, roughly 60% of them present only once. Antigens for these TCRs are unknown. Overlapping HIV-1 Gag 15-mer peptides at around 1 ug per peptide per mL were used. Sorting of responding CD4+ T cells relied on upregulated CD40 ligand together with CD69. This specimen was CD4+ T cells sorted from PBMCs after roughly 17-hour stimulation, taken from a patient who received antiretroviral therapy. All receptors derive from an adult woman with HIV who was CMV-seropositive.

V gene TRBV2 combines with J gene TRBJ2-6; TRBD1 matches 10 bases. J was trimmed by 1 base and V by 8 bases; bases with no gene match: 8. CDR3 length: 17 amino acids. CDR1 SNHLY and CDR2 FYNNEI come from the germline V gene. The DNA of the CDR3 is TGTGCCAGCGGAAGGGACAGGGGACAGTCTGGGGCCAACGTCCTGACTTTC. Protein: CASGRDRGQSGANVLTF.

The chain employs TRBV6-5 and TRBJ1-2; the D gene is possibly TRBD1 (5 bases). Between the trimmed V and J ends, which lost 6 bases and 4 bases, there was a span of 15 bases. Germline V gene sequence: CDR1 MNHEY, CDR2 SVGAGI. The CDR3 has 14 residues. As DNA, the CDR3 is TGTGCCAGCAGCGCCGGACGGGGGGGCTATGGCTACACCTTC. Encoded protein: CASSAGRGGYGYTF.

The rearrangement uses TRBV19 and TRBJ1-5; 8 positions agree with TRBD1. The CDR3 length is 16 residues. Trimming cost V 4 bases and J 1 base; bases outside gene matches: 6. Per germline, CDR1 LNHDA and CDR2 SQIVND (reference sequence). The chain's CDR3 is CASSNYYRGSNQPQHF. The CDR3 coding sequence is TGTGCCAGTAGTAATTATTACAGGGGGAGCAATCAGCCCCAGCATTTT. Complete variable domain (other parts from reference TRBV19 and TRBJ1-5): DGGITQSPKYLFRKEGQNVTLSCEQNLNHDAMYWYRQDPGQGLRLIYYSQIVNDFQKGDIAEGYSVSREKKESFPLTVTSAQKNPTAFYLCASSNYYRGSNQPQHFGDGTRLSIL.

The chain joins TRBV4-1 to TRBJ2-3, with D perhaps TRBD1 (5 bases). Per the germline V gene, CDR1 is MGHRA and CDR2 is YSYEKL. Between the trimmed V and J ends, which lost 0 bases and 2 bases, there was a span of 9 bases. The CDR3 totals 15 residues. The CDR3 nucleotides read TGCGCCAGCAGCCAAGAAATAGGGGACACAGATACGCAGTATTTT. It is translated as CASSQEIGDTDTQYF.

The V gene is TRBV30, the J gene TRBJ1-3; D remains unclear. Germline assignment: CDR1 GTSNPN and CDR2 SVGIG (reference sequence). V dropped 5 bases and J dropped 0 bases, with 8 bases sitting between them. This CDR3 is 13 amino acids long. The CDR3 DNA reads TGTGCCTGGGATACAAGCTCTGGAAACACCATATATTTT. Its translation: CAWDTSSGNTIYF.

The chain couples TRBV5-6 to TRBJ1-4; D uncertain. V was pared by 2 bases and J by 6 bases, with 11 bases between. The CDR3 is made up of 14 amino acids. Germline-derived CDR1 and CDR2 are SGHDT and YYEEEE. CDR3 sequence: CASSFRYSHEKLFF. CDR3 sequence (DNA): TGTGCCAGCAGCTTTAGGTACAGTCATGAAAAACTGTTTTTT.

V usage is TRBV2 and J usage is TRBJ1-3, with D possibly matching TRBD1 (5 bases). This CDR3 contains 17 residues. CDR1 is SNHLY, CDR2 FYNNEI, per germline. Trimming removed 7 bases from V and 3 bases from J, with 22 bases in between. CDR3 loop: CASTKWGRAVSGNTIYF. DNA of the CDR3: TGTGCCAGCACCAAATGGGGCAGGGCGGTTAGTGGAAACACCATATATTTT.

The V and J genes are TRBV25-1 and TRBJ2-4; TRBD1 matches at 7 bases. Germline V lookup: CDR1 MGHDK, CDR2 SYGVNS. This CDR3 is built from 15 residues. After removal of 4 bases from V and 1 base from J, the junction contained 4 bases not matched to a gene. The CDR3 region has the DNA TGTGCCAGCAGTGCCAGGGGGAGTGCCAAAAACATTCAGTACTTC. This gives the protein CASSARGSAKNIQYF.

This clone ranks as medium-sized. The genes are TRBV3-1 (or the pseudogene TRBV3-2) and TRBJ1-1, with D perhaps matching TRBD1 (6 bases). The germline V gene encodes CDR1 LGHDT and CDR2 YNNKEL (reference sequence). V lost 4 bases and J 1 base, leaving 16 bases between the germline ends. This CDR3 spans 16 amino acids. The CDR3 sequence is CASSPRTGTQNTEAFF. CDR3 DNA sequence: TGTGCCAGCAGCCCACGCACCGGGACACAGAACACTGAAGCTTTCTTT.

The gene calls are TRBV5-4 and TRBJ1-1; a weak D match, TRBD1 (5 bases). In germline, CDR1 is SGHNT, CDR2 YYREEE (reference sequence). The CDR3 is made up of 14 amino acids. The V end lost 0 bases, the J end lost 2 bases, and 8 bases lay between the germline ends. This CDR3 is CASSLAGGNTEAFF. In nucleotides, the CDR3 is TGTGCCAGCAGCTTGGCGGGGGGTAACACTGAAGCTTTCTTT. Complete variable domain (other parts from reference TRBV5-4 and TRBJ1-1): ETGVTQSPTHLIKTRGQQVTLRCSSQSGHNTVSWYQQALGQGPQFIFQYYREEENGRGNFPPRFSGLQFPNYSSELNVNALELDDSALYLCASSLAGGNTEAFFGQGTRLTVV.

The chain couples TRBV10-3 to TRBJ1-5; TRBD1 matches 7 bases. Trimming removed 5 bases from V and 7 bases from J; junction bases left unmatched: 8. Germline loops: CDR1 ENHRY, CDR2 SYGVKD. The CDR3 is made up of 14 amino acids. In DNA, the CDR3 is TGTGCCATCAGTCCGGGACAGAGTGTACAGCCCCAGCATTTT. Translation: CAISPGQSVQPQHF.

CDR3 protein: CASSLKRTHGLPNTEAFF. CDR3 DNA sequence: TGTGCCAGCAGTTTGAAAAGGACCCACGGACTTCCGAACACTGAAGCTTTCTTT. The chain is built from TRBV27 and TRBJ1-1, with no clear D. This CDR3 comprises 18 residues. Trimming took off 3 bases at V and 1 base at J, with 21 bases between the two ends. Germline values: CDR1 MNHEY, CDR2 SMNVEV (reference sequence).

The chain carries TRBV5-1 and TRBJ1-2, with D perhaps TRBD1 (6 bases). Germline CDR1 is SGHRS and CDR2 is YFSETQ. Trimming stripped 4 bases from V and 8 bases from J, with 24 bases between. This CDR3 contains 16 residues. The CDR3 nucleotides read TGCGCCAGCAGCAGAGATCACCAGGGGATTCGTTGGGGCTACACCTTC. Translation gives CASSRDHQGIRWGYTF.

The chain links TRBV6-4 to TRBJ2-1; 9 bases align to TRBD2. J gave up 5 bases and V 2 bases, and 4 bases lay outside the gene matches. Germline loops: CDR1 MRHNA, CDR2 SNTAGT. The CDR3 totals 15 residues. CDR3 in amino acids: CASSDQRGAHNEQFF. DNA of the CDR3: TGTGCCAGCAGTGACCAGCGGGGGGCCCACAATGAGCAGTTCTTC.

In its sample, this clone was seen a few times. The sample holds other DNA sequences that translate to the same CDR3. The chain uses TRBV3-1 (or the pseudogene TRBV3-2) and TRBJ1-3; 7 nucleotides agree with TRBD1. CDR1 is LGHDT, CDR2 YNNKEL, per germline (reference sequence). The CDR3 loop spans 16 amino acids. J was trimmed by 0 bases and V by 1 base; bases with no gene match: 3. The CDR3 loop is CASSQGTGLSGNTIYF. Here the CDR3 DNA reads TGTGCCAGCAGCCAAGGGACAGGCCTCTCTGGAAACACCATATATTTT.

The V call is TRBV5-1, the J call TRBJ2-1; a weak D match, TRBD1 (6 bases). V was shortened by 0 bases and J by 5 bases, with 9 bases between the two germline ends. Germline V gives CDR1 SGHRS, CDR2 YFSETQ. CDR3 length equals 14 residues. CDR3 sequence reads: CASSLGQVNNEQFF. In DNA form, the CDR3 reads TGCGCCAGCAGCTTGGGACAGGTAAACAATGAGCAGTTCTTC.

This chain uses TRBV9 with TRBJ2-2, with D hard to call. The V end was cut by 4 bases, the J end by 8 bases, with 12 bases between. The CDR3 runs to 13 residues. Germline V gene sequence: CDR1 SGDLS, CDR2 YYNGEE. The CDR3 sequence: CASSQTPSGELFF. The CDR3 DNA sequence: TGTGCCAGCAGCCAGACCCCCTCGGGGGAGCTGTTTTTT.